This is a list of T cell receptor beta chains from one sample in a study of T cell responses to AZD1222 COVID-19 vaccine. The table came from immunoSEQ multiplex PCR; TCRdb's copy has only in-frame clones and leaves some out. The data contain around 130,000 clones, approximately 85% of them singletons. The starting material was peripheral blood, obtained on day 0 of AZD1222 vaccination. Receptor source: an adult in good health. Each CDR3 is given without its conserved first and last residue.

TRBV10-3	AISEGGYEQY
TRBV4-3	ASSQDSEGGMPNIQY
TRBV6-5	ASSYQGMNTEAF
TRBV4-1	ASSQVEGPTYNSPLH
TRBV11-3	ASSLDQGPSSYEQY
TRBV15	ATSRDPTGAHGANVLT
TRBV6-2/TRBV6-3	ASSHEGTDTQY
TRBV21-1	ASSKGERSYGYT
TRBV7-2	ASSGIIGGYT
TRBV5-6	ASSLRPNSGNTIY
TRBV30	AWSPGSNQPQH
TRBV6-5	ASSLPWGTQY
TRBV11-2	ASSPKRTGYEQY
TRBV24-1	ATSDPGTSYEQY
TRBV5-8	ASSLGQHYEQY
TRBV5-1	ASSLEGGITEAF
TRBV7-2	ASSLAYNEKLF
TRBV5-1	ASSLAGRKTTLYGYT
TRBV29-1	SVIGTGGPYEQY
TRBV11-3	ASSFISGGADTQY
TRBV13	ASSPPGQGITGELF
TRBV5-6	ASSPPGQGSYEQY
TRBV27	ASSLKRGINTEAF
TRBV19	ASSIDRGQPQH
TRBV27	ASSLSRGNQPQH
TRBV5-1	ASSQQPGVGQPQH
TRBV27	ASSSQPAYEQY
TRBV5-1	ASSRRDRAAEAF